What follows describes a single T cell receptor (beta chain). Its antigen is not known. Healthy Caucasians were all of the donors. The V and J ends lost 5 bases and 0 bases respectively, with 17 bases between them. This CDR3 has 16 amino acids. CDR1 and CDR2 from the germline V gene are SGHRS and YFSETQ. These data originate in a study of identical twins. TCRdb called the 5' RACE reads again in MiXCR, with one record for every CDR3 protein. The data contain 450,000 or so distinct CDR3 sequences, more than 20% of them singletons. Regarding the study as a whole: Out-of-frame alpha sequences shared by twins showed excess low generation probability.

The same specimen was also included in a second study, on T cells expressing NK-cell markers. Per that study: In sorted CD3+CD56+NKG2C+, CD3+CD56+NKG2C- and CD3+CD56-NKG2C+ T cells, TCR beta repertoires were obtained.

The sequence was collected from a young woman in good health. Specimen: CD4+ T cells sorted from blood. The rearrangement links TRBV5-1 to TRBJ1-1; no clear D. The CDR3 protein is CASRGDGRQMNTEAFF. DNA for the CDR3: TGCGCCAGCAGGGGTGACGGCAGGCAGATGAACACTGAAGCTTTCTTT.